This T cell receptor (beta chain) appears in the sequencing data of a study of T cells in Graves' hyperthyroidism and ophthalmopathy. The CDR3 contains 13 residues. V was trimmed by 1 base and J by 6 bases, leaving 9 bases between them. Germline-derived CDR1 and CDR2 are SGHDN and FVKESK. This clonotype was counted ten times or more. Any patient presenting with uncontrolled infection, other autoimmune disease, pregnancy or lactation was left out. Each diagnosis was grounded in clinical symptoms, serum thyroxine and TRAb, thyroid ultrasound, and orbital computed tomography. Source material for PBMCs was less than 12 ml fresh peripheral blood. Amplified regions were TCR beta CDR3 sequences from RNA transcripts. A set of HTBI primers served as the primers for a first-round RT-PCR of the TCR CDR3. TCRdb used MiXCR to reprocess the multiplex PCR reads, holding one entry per CDR3 protein. The table records 200,000 to 250,000 distinct CDR3 sequences, 15% to 20% of them present only once.

V gene TRBV14 combines with J gene TRBJ1-2, with TRBD1 as a possible D gene (6 bases). Sequencing used blood. This TCR came from a man aged 45 to 65 with Graves' hyperthyroidism. The CDR3 protein is CASSQAGVHGYTF. The CDR3, as DNA: TGTGCCAGCAGCCAAGCAGGGGTTCATGGCTACACCTTC.